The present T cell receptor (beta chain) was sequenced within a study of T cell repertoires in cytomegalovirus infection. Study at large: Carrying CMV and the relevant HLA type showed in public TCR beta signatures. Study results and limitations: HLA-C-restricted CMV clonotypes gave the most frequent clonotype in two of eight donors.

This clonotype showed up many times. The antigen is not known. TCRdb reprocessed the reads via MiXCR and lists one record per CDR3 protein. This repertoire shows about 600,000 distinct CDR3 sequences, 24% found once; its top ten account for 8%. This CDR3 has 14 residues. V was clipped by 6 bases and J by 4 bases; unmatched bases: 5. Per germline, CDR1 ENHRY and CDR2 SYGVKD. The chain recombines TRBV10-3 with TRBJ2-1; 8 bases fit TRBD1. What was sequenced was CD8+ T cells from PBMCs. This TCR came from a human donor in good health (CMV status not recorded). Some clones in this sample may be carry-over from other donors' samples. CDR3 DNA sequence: TGTGCCATCAGGACAGGGGTGGATTACAATGAGCAGTTCTTC. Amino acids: CAIRTGVDYNEQFF.